Below, 17 T cell receptor beta chains from the same sample are listed, as sequenced in a study of T-cell reconstitution after alpha-beta-depleted transplantation in children (dated by TCRdb to the mid-2010s). Library generation was performed with PCR. Sequenced using an Illumina HiSeq 2500. Molecular barcoding was employed in the preparation of TCR libraries, with unique molecular identifiers being used to normalize TCRbeta repertoire quantification. TCRdb itself trimmed the public reads at Q25 with fastp, ran MiXCR and retained productive beta chains. Each CDR3 protein appears once, grouped with its most common genes and DNA. For this sample the table gives roughly 190,000 distinct CDR3 sequences, of which about 14% were detected only once. Less than 15% of the sample lies in the top ten. Sequencing used PBMCs from the stem cell graft donor, obtained from the stem cell graft. These TCRs come from a human donor who donated a stem cell graft to a child with acute lymphoblastic leukemia.

The chain has TRBV21-1 and TRBJ1-5; TRBD1, as called in the table, went unchecked against the DNA. TRBV21-1 represents a pseudogene. The CDR3 extends over 14 amino acids. The CDR3 region is CASSLRDGIQPQHF. In DNA form, the CDR3 reads TGTGCCAGCAGCCTCCGGGACGGAATTCAGCCCCAGCATTTT.

The rearrangement joins TRBV12-3 or TRBV12-4 to TRBJ1-2; possible D gene TRBD1, 6 bases. V was shortened by 3 bases and J by 0 bases, with 8 bases between the two germline ends. The CDR3 contains 14 residues. The CDR3 here is CASSFHRANYGYTF. The DNA for the CDR3 is TGTGCCAGCAGTTTTCACAGGGCTAACTATGGCTACACCTTC.

The chain uses TRBV7-9 and TRBJ2-7; 9 bases map to TRBD2. Germline loops: CDR1 SEHNR, CDR2 FQNEAQ (reference sequence). The CDR3 loop spans 13 amino acids. V trimming: 9 bases; J trimming: 5 bases; junction bases outside the gene matches: 8. This CDR3 reads CASRTSAGNEQYF. CDR3 DNA: TGTGCCAGTCGGACTAGCGCTGGGAACGAGCAGTACTTC.

This clonotype was detected ten times or more. V is TRBV12-3 or TRBV12-4 and J is TRBJ2-1; the D gene is possibly TRBD1 (6 bases). V was trimmed by 3 bases and J by 8 bases, leaving 11 bases between them. The CDR3 length is 13 residues. The chain's CDR3 is CASSFRDIHEQFF. In DNA form, the CDR3 reads TGTGCCAGCAGTTTCCGGGACATACATGAGCAGTTCTTC.

This clonotype appeared many times. This chain links TRBV12-3 or TRBV12-4 with TRBJ2-1; 11 bases line up with TRBD2. The CDR3 extends over 15 amino acids. The J segment lost 8 bases and the V segment lost 6 bases, leaving 9 bases of the junction unmatched. The DNA of the CDR3 is TGTGCCAGCAGGCCACTAGCGGGAGTTTTGGATGAGCAGTTCTTC. Its protein is CASRPLAGVLDEQFF.

This clonotype came up many times. This chain's CDR3 is CASSWWLASDTQYF. The CDR3 nucleotides read TGCGCCAGCAGCTGGTGGCTGGCAAGCGATACGCAGTATTTT. The gene calls are TRBV5-1 and TRBJ2-3; D unclear. Trimming cost V 3 bases and J 6 bases, with 14 bases left between them. In germline, CDR1 is SGHRS, CDR2 YFSETQ. The CDR3 loop spans 14 amino acids.

This clonotype was found many times. V gene TRBV4-1 combines with J gene TRBJ1-1; D not certain. Looked up from germline, CDR1 is MGHRA and CDR2 is YSYEKL. CDR3 length: 12 amino acids. V was pared by 1 base and J by 10 bases, with 10 bases between. DNA for the CDR3: TGCGCCAGCAGCCAAGGGGCGACCTTAGCTTTCTTT. Translation: CASSQGATLAFF.

Remarks on this clonotype: At one end, the junction sequence differs from germline, possibly due to a read error. This chain links TRBV2 with TRBJ2-4; 12 nucleotides align to TRBD2. The germline gives CDR1 SNHLY, CDR2 FYNNEI. The CDR3 contains 18 residues. DNA for the CDR3: TGTGCCTGCAGTTGGCGACTAGCGGGAGACCAAGCCAAAAACATTCAGTACTTC. Translated, it gives CACSWRLAGDQAKNIQYF.

This clonotype came up many times. The chain couples TRBV27 to TRBJ2-3; D assignment may be TRBD1 or TRBD2 (5 bases each). The ends were cut back, 2 bases at V and 2 bases at J, with 11 bases in the middle. This CDR3 has 15 residues. CDR1 is MNHEY and CDR2 is SMNVEV in the germline V gene (reference sequence). The DNA of the CDR3 is TGTGCCAGCAGTTTAATGGGGGTCCACACAGATACGCAGTATTTT. Translated, it gives CASSLMGVHTDTQYF.

This clonotype was detected ten times or more. The genes are TRBV6-1 and TRBJ2-5, with a weak D call TRBD2 (6 bases). Trimming cost V 4 bases and J 4 bases, with 16 bases left between them. Germline V lookup: CDR1 MNHNS, CDR2 SASEGT. This CDR3 contains 15 residues. In DNA form, the CDR3 reads TGTGCCAGCAGTGCTCAAGGGGAGGTTGGAGAGACCCAGTACTTC. It encodes CASSAQGEVGETQYF.

In this sample, this clonotype turned up many times. The gene calls are TRBV7-9 and TRBJ1-2; D might be TRBD1 (6 bases). Germline CDR1 SEHNR, CDR2 FQNEAQ (reference sequence). The CDR3 has 14 residues. Trimming shortened V by 2 bases and J by 3 bases, and 10 bases separated the two germline ends. The CDR3 DNA sequence: TGTGCCAGCAGCTTAAGGTCAGGGGACTATGGCTACACCTTC. It codes for CASSLRSGDYGYTF.

The V and J genes are TRBV25-1 and TRBJ2-7; TRBD1 matches 9 bases. Trimming cost V 5 bases and J 5 bases; bases outside gene matches: 16. Per the germline V gene, CDR1 is MGHDK and CDR2 is SYGVNS. The CDR3 consists of 17 residues. The CDR3 loop is CASSNPLQGAIRDEQYF. In nucleotides, the CDR3 is TGTGCCAGCAGTAATCCGTTACAGGGGGCCATTCGGGACGAGCAGTACTTC.

The chain carries TRBV5-1 and TRBJ2-1, with TRBD2 identical over 10 bases. Trimming took 5 bases from V and 5 from J; bases not matched to a gene: 7. This CDR3 has 15 residues. The germline V gene has CDR1 SGHRS and CDR2 YFSETQ. The CDR3 DNA sequence: TGCGCCAGCAGTTGGACTAGCGGAAAGAACAATGAGCAGTTCTTC. Protein sequence: CASSWTSGKNNEQFF.

This clonotype was recorded many times. The CDR3 DNA reads TGTGCCAGCAGCTTAGTTGGACGAGGGGCCTTCACCGGGGAGCTGTTTTTT. This sequence encodes CASSLVGRGAFTGELFF. The chain uses TRBV7-8 and TRBJ2-2, with D possibly called TRBD1 or TRBD2 (5 bases each). Germline loops: CDR1 SGHVS, CDR2 FQNEAQ. The CDR3 loop spans 17 amino acids. V gave up 1 base and J gave up 4 bases, with 16 bases separating them.

As concerns this clonotype: A much larger clone differs by one base, so this may be a read error. The chain couples TRBV5-1 to TRBJ1-2, with a tentative D call TRBD1 (6 bases). Germline V gene sequence: CDR1 SGHRS, CDR2 YFSETQ. There are 15 residues in the CDR3. V was pared by 0 bases and J by 4 bases, with 13 bases between. CDR3 in amino acids: CASSLVSTGFYGYTF. CDR3 DNA: TGCGCCAGCAGCTTGGTTTCCACAGGGTTCTATGGCTACACCTTC.

This clonotype was detected ten times or more. The gene calls are TRBV4-1 and TRBJ2-1; 13 nucleotides line up with TRBD2. V was clipped by 4 bases and J by 4 bases; unmatched bases: 4. Germline-derived CDR1 and CDR2 are MGHRA and YSYEKL. The CDR3 runs 16 residues. CDR3 region: CASSPRTSGGYNEQFF. The CDR3 DNA reads TGCGCCAGCAGCCCCCGGACTAGCGGGGGTTACAATGAGCAGTTCTTC.

This clonotype occurred a few times. The chain links TRBV6-5 to TRBJ2-5, with 10 bases matching TRBD2. With V trimmed by 5 bases and J by 3 bases, 9 bases remained unmatched. Germline V lookup: CDR1 MNHEY, CDR2 SVGAGI. The CDR3 spans 16 residues. For the CDR3, the DNA is TGTGCCAGCAGTAACTTCTTTAGCGGGGGGAAAGAGACCCAGTACTTC. Protein sequence: CASSNFFSGGKETQYF.